This TCR beta chain was sequenced during a study of cytomegalovirus exposure and HLA in healthy donors. Overall study context: There were about 85 million unique TCRs (from HLA-typed donors) in an early data release. Findings and caveats of the study: Both high specificity and high sensitivity reportedly marked the classifier's diagnosis of cytomegalovirus status.

As regards this clone: What it binds is not known.

J gave up 6 bases and V 2 bases, and 13 bases lay outside the gene matches. Germline V gene data show CDR1 as MDHEN and CDR2 as SYDVKM. The CDR3 sequence is 18 residues long. PCR amplification relied on 60 Vbeta primers (plus 13 Jbeta primers). The data were produced by immunoSEQ multiplex PCR, yet TCRdb's version contains in-frame clones alone and is incomplete. The sample lists approximately 190,000 clones; under 90% were seen once. The sequence derives from a boy younger than 10 in good health and CMV-seronegative. J is TRBJ1-5 and V is TRBV28; TRBD1 matches 10 bases. Sequenced material: PBMCs. Here the CDR3 DNA reads TGTGCCAGCAGTTTACCCCGCCCCCCGGACAGGGGGTTTCAGCCCCAGCATTTT. It encodes CASSLPRPPDRGFQPQHF.